This T cell receptor beta chain was sequenced in a study of control samples from healthy donors and cancer patients. Trimming cost V 4 bases and J 0 bases; bases outside gene matches: 12. This CDR3 contains 19 residues. The V gene's germline CDR1 is SGHDN and CDR2 FVKESK. TCRdb's copy holds only in-frame clones and misses some; the assay was immunoSEQ multiplex PCR. The sample has about 92,000 clones, approximately 78% seen once; the top ten hold about 10%. Sequencing input: blood. The rearrangement joins TRBV14 to TRBJ2-3; 11 bases line up with TRBD2. The receptor was isolated from a woman in her sixties or seventies in good health. As DNA, the CDR3 is TGTGCCAGCAGCCCCCATTTAGCGGGAGGGCGGATGAGCACAGATACGCAGTATTTT. As protein: CASSPHLAGGRMSTDTQYF.